This TCR beta chain was retrieved from a study of untreated major depressive disorder listed by TCRdb under 2018. Some background on the complete study: A cross-sectional case-control design was used to compare T cell phenotype and TCR repertoire between antidepressant-free major depressive disorder patients and individually matched non-depressed controls. The TCRbeta sequencing followed up on differences in Vbeta 5.1, Vbeta 11 and Vbeta 22 usage that flow cytometry had shown in the whole cohort. Results the study describes overall, beyond this receptor: A comparatively small study sample was produced by the strict matching and exclusion criteria, and the generalizability of findings was thereby limited. In the sequencing data, TRBV25-01 and TRBV02-01 usage was found to follow the flow-cytometry pattern, although statistical significance was not reached. The top five TRBV05-01 clones in every sequenced subject were all private clones. Higher TRBV05-01 (Vbeta 5.1) usage among CD4+ T cells of depressed patients compared with controls was confirmed by sequencing, with p = 0.040 in a one-tailed test. The sequencing comparisons used one-tailed planned tests on only three preselected Vbeta families.

The Qiagen DNeasy Blood and Tissue Kit was used to extract total genomic DNA from the purified CD4+ T cells. Using immunoSEQ immunosequencing protocols, the TCRbeta CDR3 region, as defined by IMGT, was amplified and sequenced. The original methods were these. The immunoSEQ service preprocessed the raw sequence data to correct PCR and sequencing errors. Data were loaded into the immunoSEQ Analyzer and further analyzed with VDJtools v1.0.7. The paired Wilcoxon signed-rank test was applied to assess differences between patients and controls. The source is immuneACCESS, and TCRdb retained only in-frame sequences with V and J called. Part of the clones is not carried over; for the studies checked, unresolved V genes explain less than half of this, and the remainder is unexplained. D and trimming come from the DNA, and the V and J calls and clone size come from that table. Recorded for this sample are about 25,000 clones; around 90% of them occurred a single time. The ten largest make up 0.7% to 0.85% of the sample.

Comment on this clone: Its cognate antigen has yet to be identified. Base quality data are lacking; no much larger clone is found one base away.

In the germline V gene, CDR1 corresponds to MNHNS and CDR2 to SASEGT. The germline ends are 13 bases apart after V is trimmed by 4 bases and J by 0 bases. Inclusive of the bounding cysteine and phenylalanine, the CDR3 is 17 residues long. Of all the DNA, just the CDR3 is kept, 51 bases in frame from base 1. Each depressed patient was pairwise matched to a non-depressed control for sex, age, current smoking status and body mass index. All participants were of European descent. Patients had a DSM-IV diagnosis of major depressive disorder with a Hamilton Rating Scale for Depression score of at least 18. No psychiatric medication, including antidepressants, had been taken by patients for at least 8 weeks before enrollment. Among patients, depression severity was moderate to severe. Participants were excluded if they had major medical conditions, Axis I/II comorbidities, regular medication or illicit drug use, or weekly alcohol intake above 100 g. From each participant, approximately 30 ml of peripheral blood was collected into EDTA tubes. Using the BD IMag Human CD4 T Lymphocyte Enrichment Set, CD4+ T cells were purified from thawed PBMCs via magnetic negative selection. Flow cytometry confirmed that the CD4+ enrichment method typically gave 85% to 95% purity. TCRbeta sequencing was performed on a subgroup of about five case-control pairs selected blind to chemokine receptor expression and flow-cytometric repertoire skewing results. Every blood sample was taken in the morning at 8:00 a.m., and Ficoll-Hypaque gradient centrifugation was used to isolate PBMCs. PBMCs were gradually cooled to -80 degrees C for cryopreservation and then kept in liquid nitrogen until assay.

Input material: CD4+ T cells from PBMCs. This chain joins TRBV6-1 to TRBJ2-6; a tentative D call is TRBD2 (6 bases match). The TCR was taken from a woman in her 30s with major depressive disorder. CDR3 sequence: CASSAAGTSSGANVLTF. The nucleotide sequence is TGTGCCAGCAGTGCGGCAGGGACTTCCTCTGGGGCCAACGTCCTGACTTTC.